Only a few counts were recorded for the clone carrying this T cell receptor beta chain. This sample stems from a study of T cells in localized non-small cell lung cancer. The repertoire was sequenced with immunoSEQ multiplex PCR; TCRdb's copy has only in-frame clones and lacks some. The table records around 83,000 clones, over 70% of them present only once. Per the germline V gene, CDR1 is MNHEY and CDR2 is SVGAGI. The CDR3 contains 14 residues. The V end was cut by 0 bases, the J end by 1 base, with 6 bases between. Specimen: PBMCs, collected before any cancer treatment. V and J are TRBV6-5 and TRBJ1-1, with TRBD1 as a possible D gene (5 bases). This sequence was found in a man aged 40-75 years with stage II squamous cell lung carcinoma. In DNA, the CDR3 is TGTGCCAGCAGTTACTCCGGGGCGAACACTGAAGCTTTCTTT. Its translation: CASSYSGANTEAFF.